The 4 T cell receptor beta chains below were found in one sample sequenced in a study of CD8+ T cells in alopecia areata. Documented treatment: oral pan-JAK inhibitor, 5-10 mg twice daily. Following RNA extraction, reverse transcription yielded cDNA that acted as the sequencing template. Sequenced by immunoSEQ multiplex PCR; TCRdb stores in-frame clones only, minus some. This table has about 120,000 clones, 53% appearing once. Source: CD4+ T cells sorted from blood, taken at week 4, from a patient treated with tofacitinib. The receptors stem from a human donor with alopecia areata.

The chain links TRBV29-1 to TRBJ1-1; a possible D gene is TRBD1 (5 bases). This CDR3 has 14 amino acids. The germline gives CDR1 SQVTM, CDR2 ANQGSEA. V was cut by 0 bases and J by 5 bases, with 13 bases left in between. The CDR3 nucleotides read TGCAGCGTTGAAGACGCTTCATGGGGGACTGAAGCTTTCTTT. Translated, it gives CSVEDASWGTEAFF. The full variable domain, in which reference TRBV29-1 and TRBJ1-1 provide the parts outside the CDR3, is SAVISQKPSRDICQRGTSLTIQCQVDSQVTMMFWYRQQPGQSLTLIATANQGSEATYESGFVIDKFPISRPNLTFSTLTVSNMSPEDSSIYLCSVEDASWGTEAFFGQGTRLTVV.

The chain uses TRBV7-9 and TRBJ2-1; D unclear. Trimming cost V 4 bases and J 3 bases, with 7 bases left between them. From germline, CDR1 is SEHNR and CDR2 FQNEAQ (reference sequence). The CDR3 has 13 amino acids. The CDR3: CASSSDVYNEQFF. DNA for the CDR3: TGTGCCAGCAGCTCGGACGTCTACAATGAGCAGTTCTTC.

This chain connects TRBV11-1 to TRBJ2-5; possible D gene TRBD1, 5 bases. Germline CDR1 and CDR2: SGHAT and FQDESV (reference sequence). V gave up 1 base and J gave up 3 bases, with 9 bases separating them. The CDR3 is made up of 14 amino acids. In DNA form, the CDR3 reads TGTGCCAGCAGCTTAGATCCCAGGGAAGAGACCCAGTACTTC. The encoded protein is CASSLDPREETQYF.

This clone has a handful of counts. The chain joins TRBV29-1 to TRBJ1-1; the match to TRBD1 covers 7 bases. CDR3 length equals 13 residues. Trimming cost V 1 base and J 4 bases; bases outside gene matches: 3. Germline loops: CDR1 SQVTM, CDR2 ANQGSEA. The CDR3 sequence is CSVEGTGSTEAFF. CDR3 sequence (DNA): TGCAGCGTTGAAGGGACAGGTTCCACTGAAGCTTTCTTT.